Listed below are T cell receptor beta chains from one sample, sequenced in a study of cytomegalovirus exposure and HLA in healthy donors. Sequenced by immunoSEQ multiplex PCR; TCRdb stores in-frame clones only, minus some. The repertoire holds roughly 180,000 clones, with roughly 82% as singletons. Sequences were obtained from PBMCs. These receptors all come from a man between 18 and 29 years old in good health and CMV-seropositive. Each CDR3 is given with its conserved first and last residue. D genes are given only for firm matches. The listing skips clone size in some rows; elsewhere it reads once, few, many or a size class.

TRBJ2-7 | . | few | TRBV21-1 | TGTGCCAGCAGCAATTGGGGGGTCACAGCGGATCCCTACGAGCAGTACTTC | CASSNWGVTADPYEQYF
TRBJ2-4 | . | . | TRBV28 | TGTGCCAGCAGGAACGGAAGGAGAGGAGACATTCAGTACTTC | CASRNGRRGDIQYF
TRBJ1-5 | TRBD1 | . | TRBV19 | TGTGCCACCGGGGGGACAGGGGGACTGTCGATCTCCAATCAGCCCCAGCATTTT | CATGGTGGLSISNQPQHF
TRBJ2-7 | TRBD2 | . | TRBV9 | TGTGCCAGCAGTAGGACTAGCAGTTACGAGCAGTACTTC | CASSRTSSYEQYF
TRBJ2-7 | TRBD2 | . | TRBV30 | TGTGCCTGGAGCTCGGGACTAGGGGAATACGAGCAGTACTTC | CAWSSGLGEYEQYF
TRBJ1-4 | TRBD1 | once | TRBV28 | TGTGCCAGCAGTTTGCGGACAGGGGACGAAAAACTGTTTTTT | CASSLRTGDEKLFF
TRBJ2-1 | . | . | TRBV7-8 | TGTGCCAGCACTGGAACTATCGATGAGCAGTTCTTC | CASTGTIDEQFF
TRBJ1-2 | TRBD1 | . | TRBV30 | TGTGCCTGGAAGGGGGACAGGGGATTTTTAAGCTATGGCTACACCTTC | CAWKGDRGFLSYGYTF
TRBJ1-2 | . | few | TRBV18 | TGTGCCAGCTCACCTGAAGTCAGATTTGGCTACACCTTC | CASSPEVRFGYTF
TRBJ2-5 | . | . | TRBV5-6 | TGTGCCAGCATCACGCAGGGGGGTCTGCGGAGTCGGGAGACCCAGTACTTC | CASITQGGLRSRETQYF
TRBJ1-2 | . | . | TRBV28 | TGTGCCAGCAGAGGAGCTAACTATGGCTACACCTTC | CASRGANYGYTF
TRBJ2-7 | TRBD2 | . | TRBV4-1 | TGCGCCAGCAGTCTTAGCGGGTTCTCCTACGAGCAGTACTTC | CASSLSGFSYEQYF
TRBJ1-2 | TRBD1 | . | TRBV19 | TGTGCCAGTAGTATAGGGAGCCACAGGGGCAGAAACTATGGCTACACCTTC | CASSIGSHRGRNYGYTF
TRBJ2-7 | TRBD1 | . | TRBV4-3 | TGCGCCAGCAGCCAAGAGGGACAGGGGGTCCACGAGCAGTACTTC | CASSQEGQGVHEQYF
TRBJ1-2 | . | few | TRBV4-1 | TGCGCCAGCAGCCAAGATATGGACAGACGTTATGGCTACACCTTC | CASSQDMDRRYGYTF
TRBJ2-1 | . | . | TRBV27 | TGTGCCAGCAGTTTATCGGGGCAGGGCACCTACAATGAGCAGTTCTTC | CASSLSGQGTYNEQFF
TRBJ2-5 | TRBD2 | . | TRBV30 | TGTGCCTGGAGTGTAGGGCTAGCGGGAGAGACCCAGTACTTC | CAWSVGLAGETQYF
TRBJ2-7 | TRBD2 | few | TRBV7-6 | TGTGCCAGCAGCTTAACCGGGACTAGCGGGTGGGGGGAACCTAACGAGCAGTACTTC | CASSLTGTSGWGEPNEQYF
TRBJ2-1 | TRBD2 | . | TRBV11-2 | TGTGCCAGCAGCCTGCGGACTAGCGGGAGTTATGAGCAGTTCTTC | CASSLRTSGSYEQFF
TRBJ1-2 | . | . | TRBV25-1 | TGTGCCAGCAGTGTAAACTATGGCTACACCTTC | CASSVNYGYTF
TRBJ2-5 | TRBD1 | . | TRBV15 | TGTGCCACCAGCAGAGGTGGGGCGGGACAGGGTAGAGAGACCCAGTACTTC | CATSRGGAGQGRETQYF
TRBJ1-1 | TRBD1 | . | TRBV27 | TGTGCCACCCTGAGGACAGGGGGAAGTCAGGGAGCTTTCTTT | CATLRTGGSQGAFF
TRBJ1-5 | . | . | TRBV6-5 | TGTGCCAGCAGTTATGGGTCGGGACAGCCCCAGCATTTT | CASSYGSGQPQHF
TRBJ2-7 | TRBD1 | . | TRBV9 | TGTGCCAGCAGCGCCGGGACAGATAACTACGAGCAGTACTTC | CASSAGTDNYEQYF
TRBJ1-1 | TRBD1 | few | TRBV19 | TGTGCCAGTAGCTTGGACGGGACAGGGGGCTCTGAAGCTTTCTTT | CASSLDGTGGSEAFF